The 18 T cell receptor beta chains presented below share a single source sample, sequenced in a study of T cells after yellow fever vaccination. TCRdb ran MiXCR on the 5' RACE reads and lists one entry per CDR3 protein. The table has hundreds of thousands of distinct CDR3 sequences, about 14% seen once; the top ten hold over 12%. The material was PBMCs, obtained on the day of the yellow fever booster vaccination. Source of these receptors: a man aged 30-40 years who received the YFV17D yellow fever vaccine.

The CDR3 region is CATSPGSYEQYF. The CDR3, as DNA: TGTGCCACCTCCCCGGGCTCCTACGAGCAGTACTTC. The chain is built from TRBV2 and TRBJ2-7, with D hard to call. This CDR3 is 12 amino acids long. Germline lookup yields CDR1 SNHLY and CDR2 FYNNEI. The V end lost 10 bases, the J end lost 0 bases, and 10 bases lay between the germline ends.

V is TRBV6-1 and J is TRBJ2-2; TRBD2 matches 13 bases. Germline-derived CDR1 and CDR2 are MNHNS and SASEGT. Unmatched junction bases numbered 4, after V lost 6 bases and J lost 6 bases. This CDR3 contains 15 residues. The CDR3 coding sequence is TGTGCCAGCAGCCAGACTAGCGGGAGGTCCGGGGAGCTGTTTTTT. Protein: CASSQTSGRSGELFF.

In nucleotides, the CDR3 is TGTGCCAGCAGCACACAGGGGGCGGGGGCAGAGACCCAGTACTTC. Translating gives CASSTQGAGAETQYF. V and J are TRBV7-2 and TRBJ2-5, with 9 bases identical to TRBD1. The germline V gene has CDR1 SGHTA and CDR2 FQGNSA. CDR3 length: 15 amino acids. The J segment lost 4 bases and the V segment lost 5 bases, leaving 8 bases of the junction unmatched.

This clonotype was seen a handful of times. This chain connects TRBV24-1 to TRBJ1-1; TRBD1 matches at 7 bases. From germline, CDR1 is KGHDR and CDR2 SFDVKD. The CDR3 covers 17 residues. With V trimmed by 4 bases and J by 2 bases, 12 bases remained unmatched. The CDR3 sequence is CATSETSRDSNNTEAFF. CDR3 in DNA: TGTGCCACCAGTGAGACAAGCCGGGACAGCAATAACACTGAAGCTTTCTTT.

In its sample, this clonotype was seen a few times. The CDR3 DNA follows: TGCGCCAGCAGCCCACTTCAGCGGGACCCGTCCTACAATGAGCAGTTCTTC. Translated, it gives CASSPLQRDPSYNEQFF. The J gene is TRBJ2-1, the V gene TRBV5-1, with 7 nucleotides matching TRBD2. The V segment lost 4 bases and the J segment 1 base; nucleotides outside the gene matches: 11. The CDR3 runs 17 residues. CDR1 and CDR2 (germline): SGHRS, YFSETQ. The full variable domain, with the rest looked up from reference TRBV5-1 and TRBJ2-1, is KAGVTQTPRYLIKTRGQQVTLSCSPISGHRSVSWYQQTPGQGLQFLFEYFSETQRNKGNFPGRFSGRQFSNSRSEMNVSTLELGDSALYLCASSPLQRDPSYNEQFFGPGTRLTVL.

The chain has TRBV29-1 and TRBJ2-5, with 7 positions matching TRBD2. The ends lost 7 bases at V and 5 bases at J; junction bases unmatched: 10. This CDR3 spans 13 amino acids. Germline V gives CDR1 SQVTM, CDR2 ANQGSEA. In nucleotides, the CDR3 is TGCAGCGCACTCCGGGGGGATGGTGAGACCCAGTACTTC. Its translation is CSALRGDGETQYF.

This clonotype was seen only a few times. The chain has TRBV20-1 and TRBJ2-1, with D tentatively TRBD2 (5 bases). CDR3 length equals 14 residues. With 6 bases removed from V and 3 bases from J, the gap between germline ends came to 15 bases. Germline V gene lookup returns CDR1 DFQATT and CDR2 SNEGSKA (reference sequence). CDR3 nucleotides: TGCAGTGCCTCAACGGGGATTAACTACAATGAGCAGTTCTTC. Amino acids: CSASTGINYNEQFF.

The chain recombines TRBV7-9 with TRBJ2-2; TRBD1 matches at 7 bases. The CDR3 length is 14 residues. The V gene's germline CDR1 is SEHNR and CDR2 FQNEAQ (reference sequence). The ends lost 6 bases at V and 9 bases at J; junction bases unmatched: 10. DNA of the CDR3: TGTGCCAGCAGTCCGGGACAGCGATCGTGGGAGCTGTTTTTT. It encodes CASSPGQRSWELFF. The complete variable domain, with remaining parts taken from reference TRBV7-9 and TRBJ2-2, reads DTGVSQNPRHKITKRGQNVTFRCDPISEHNRLYWYRQTLGQGPEFLTYFQNEAQLEKSRLLSDRFSAERPKGSFSTLEIQRTEQGDSAMYLCASSPGQRSWELFFGEGSRLTVL.

This clonotype occurred a few times. The CDR3 loop reads CSAGLSLGDEQYF. The CDR3 DNA sequence: TGCAGCGCCGGGCTTTCCCTCGGAGACGAGCAGTACTTC. V usage is TRBV29-1 and J usage is TRBJ2-7; no firm D call. The CDR3 runs 13 residues. V was clipped by 7 bases and J by 5 bases, with 18 bases between them. Germline CDR1 reads SQVTM; CDR2 reads ANQGSEA.

This clonotype was picked up a small number of times. The CDR3 sequence is CASSVATAYTEAFF. DNA for the CDR3: TGTGCCAGCAGCGTAGCTACGGCATACACTGAAGCTTTCTTT. The chain is built from TRBV9 and TRBJ1-1, with D uncertain. The CDR3 extends over 14 amino acids. The germline V and J ends were trimmed by 0 bases and 3 bases, with 9 bases remaining between them. In germline, CDR1 is SGDLS, CDR2 YYNGEE.

V and J are TRBV6-6 and TRBJ2-4; D possibly corresponds to TRBD1 (5 bases). Trimming left V 7 bases short and J 7 bases short, with 11 bases between. The CDR3 consists of 12 residues. CDR1 is MNHNY, CDR2 SVGAGI, per germline (reference sequence). CDR3 loop: CASTRAANIQYF. The CDR3 nucleotides read TGTGCCAGCACCAGGGCGGCGAACATTCAGTACTTC.

Only a few counts were recorded for this clonotype. The chain is built from TRBV2 and TRBJ1-1; no clear D. Trimming took off 7 bases at V and 5 bases at J, with 8 bases between the two ends. Germline CDR1 SNHLY, CDR2 FYNNEI. This CDR3 has 11 residues. In DNA form, the CDR3 reads TGTGCCAGCAACGGCGGGACTGAAGCTTTCTTT. Translating it yields CASNGGTEAFF.

This clonotype was counted between two and nine times. This rearrangement joins TRBV20-1 to TRBJ2-1, with 10 bases matching TRBD2. The V segment lost 1 base and the J segment 0 bases; nucleotides outside the gene matches: 9. The CDR3 runs to 18 residues. The germline CDR1 and CDR2 sequences are DFQATT and SNEGSKA (reference sequence). This CDR3 is CSARVRLAGESSYNEQFF. The CDR3 nucleotides read TGCAGTGCTAGAGTTCGGCTAGCGGGGGAGAGCTCCTACAATGAGCAGTTCTTC.

The V and J genes are TRBV5-4 and TRBJ2-1, with TRBD2 matching 8 bases. The CDR3 spans 15 residues. Germline V gene lookup returns CDR1 SGHNT and CDR2 YYREEE (reference sequence). With 3 bases clipped from V and 5 bases from J, the junction kept 7 bases outside the gene matches. The chain's CDR3 is CASSSSLAGDNEQFF. The CDR3 DNA follows: TGTGCCAGCAGCTCCAGCCTAGCGGGTGACAATGAGCAGTTCTTC.

The gene calls are TRBV10-3 and TRBJ2-1; D gene ambiguous. Trimming shortened V by 2 bases and J by 0 bases, and 8 bases separated the two germline ends. Germline loops: CDR1 ENHRY, CDR2 SYGVKD. The CDR3 is 15 amino acids. CDR3 region: CAISEVVSSYNEQFF. The CDR3 coding sequence is TGTGCCATCAGTGAGGTGGTGAGCTCCTACAATGAGCAGTTCTTC.

The gene calls are TRBV6-5 and TRBJ2-6; 9 nucleotides match TRBD1. There are 18 residues in the CDR3. V trimming: 6 bases; J trimming: 1 base; junction bases outside the gene matches: 10. In germline, CDR1 is MNHEY, CDR2 SVGAGI. The CDR3 DNA reads as TGTGCCAGCAGATCCTCCGGGACAGGGAAATCTGGGGCCAACGTCCTGACTTTC. It codes for CASRSSGTGKSGANVLTF.

In its sample, this clonotype was seen a few times. The rearrangement joins TRBV25-1 to TRBJ2-7; D gene unclear. Germline CDR1 MGHDK, CDR2 SYGVNS. The ends were cut back, 4 bases at V and 3 bases at J, with 13 bases in the middle. The CDR3 sequence is 14 residues long. Here the CDR3 DNA reads TGTGCCAGCAGTGCCAACCGGAAACACTACGAGCAGTACTTC. Translation: CASSANRKHYEQYF.

This clonotype was seen a few times. The V and J genes are TRBV29-1 and TRBJ2-7; D ambiguous. Per the germline V gene, CDR1 is SQVTM and CDR2 is ANQGSEA. V was cut by 5 bases and J by 2 bases, with 13 bases left in between. This CDR3 has 13 amino acids. This CDR3 reads CSVSAGTTYEQYF. CDR3 DNA: TGCAGCGTTTCCGCAGGAACCACCTACGAGCAGTACTTC.